This T cell receptor (beta chain) was recovered during a study of blood T cell repertoires in COVID-19. About the study: There were acute and convalescent COVID-19 samples, and they came from the United States, Italy and Spain.

In the original workflow: Amplification of reference gene primers was used by the study to estimate nucleated cell counts. Only in-frame clones appear in the TCRdb table, and some are missing; sequencing was by immunoSEQ multiplex PCR. The V and J calls and clone size come from that table; D and trimming were worked out from the DNA. The sample carries about 180,000 clones, 65% to 90% recorded once. With V trimmed by 2 bases and J by 8 bases, 8 bases remained unmatched. This CDR3 is built from 14 residues. The germline gives CDR1 LNHDA, CDR2 SQIVND (reference sequence). The chain couples TRBV19 to TRBJ1-2; 7 bases map to TRBD1. Sequencing was carried out using peripheral blood. The origin of this receptor is a human donor in a cohort sampled during active COVID-19. The CDR3 nucleotides read TGTGCCAGTAGTATACGACAGGGTATAGAAGGCTACACCTTC. Its protein is CASSIRQGIEGYTF.